This T cell receptor (beta chain) was documented in a study of blood T cell repertoires in COVID-19. In the study overall: Both acute and convalescent COVID-19 samples were obtained from the United States, Italy and Spain. In each case, the material was cDNA or gDNA derived from T cells, B-cell-depleted T cells, or PBMCs.

The ends lost 3 bases at V and 8 bases at J; junction bases unmatched: 0. The length of the CDR3 is 11 residues. Original methodology: By means of reference gene primer amplification, nucleated cell counts were estimated. The table came from immunoSEQ multiplex PCR; TCRdb's copy has only in-frame clones and leaves some out. From that table come the V and J calls and clone size; the DNA was used to work out D and trimming. The sample records 95,000 to 120,000 clones, 55% to 75% being singletons. This clone appeared once. The chain carries TRBV12-3 or TRBV12-4 and TRBJ1-1; TRBD1 agrees at 7 bases. Input material: peripheral blood. The receptor's source is a woman aged 40 to 55 with acute or convalescent COVID-19. CDR3 in DNA: TGTGCCAGCAGTTTGACAGGGGAAGCTTTCTTT. Residues: CASSLTGEAFF.